The subject of this entry is one T cell receptor beta chain. Antigen specificity is unknown. The data are from a study of blood T cells in healthy people across ages. Study-level points and caveats: No conclusive comparison of naive versus antigen-experienced cells was possible with unsorted PBMCs. A greater number of naive CD4+ cells and higher diversity distinguished long-lived donors from aged donors. A roughly linear fall in TCR beta diversity per million T cells was seen with increasing age.

Primers used in a second PCR of roughly 7 to 11 cycles were a sample-barcoded 5' primer and a J-beta primer mix. In TCRdb, the 5' RACE reads were re-called with MiXCR into one record per CDR3 protein. The table shows about 1.4 million distinct CDR3 sequences, with approximately 60% occurring only once. The draw of peripheral blood yielded ten milliliters from each donor. This TCR came from a man aged 18 to 30 in good health. The specimen sequenced was blood.

CDR3 protein: CASSEFRQGIKDTQYF. CDR3 nucleotide sequence: TGTGCCAGCAGTGAATTCAGACAGGGGATTAAAGATACGCAGTATTTT. This sequence joins TRBV25-1 and TRBJ2-3; 8 bases are a match to TRBD1. CDR1 is MGHDK and CDR2 is SYGVNS in the germline V gene. V lost 1 base, J lost 5 bases, and 8 bases stayed unmatched. This CDR3 contains 16 residues.